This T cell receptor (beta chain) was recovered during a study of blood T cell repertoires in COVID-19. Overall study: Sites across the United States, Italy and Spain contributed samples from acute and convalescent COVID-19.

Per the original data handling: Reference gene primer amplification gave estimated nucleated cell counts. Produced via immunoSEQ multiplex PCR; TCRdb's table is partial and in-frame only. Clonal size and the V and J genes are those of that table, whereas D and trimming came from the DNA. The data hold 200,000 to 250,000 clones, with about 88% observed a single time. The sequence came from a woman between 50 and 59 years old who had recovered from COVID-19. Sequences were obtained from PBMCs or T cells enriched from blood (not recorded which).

CDR3 sequence reads: CASRGDLGGEAFF. The DNA of the CDR3 is TGCGCCAGCAGAGGGGATTTGGGAGGTGAAGCTTTCTTT. This chain connects TRBV5-1 to TRBJ1-1; D is possibly TRBD1 (5 bases). The CDR3 length is 13 residues. Trimming removed 5 bases at V and 7 bases at J, with 15 bases between. Looked up from germline, CDR1 is SGHRS and CDR2 is YFSETQ.